This T cell receptor (beta chain) was captured in a study of regulatory T cells in long-lasting Graves disease. Study conclusions and caveats: Repertoires from persistent disease leaned toward TRBV28, TRBJ1-2 and TRBJ2-5. The analysis examined peripheral blood only and excluded thyroid tissue.

In building TCR beta libraries, iRepertoire HTBI primers were used together with Arm-PCR of CDR3 regions. TCRdb fed the multiplex PCR reads into MiXCR, producing one record per CDR3 protein. Here the sample spans 400,000 to 500,000 distinct CDR3 sequences, about 16% being singletons. Noted time point: newly diagnosed GD, antithyroid drugs for less than 3 months. From RNA extracted from PBMCs, the TCR library was made. With 5 bases removed from V and 3 bases from J, the gap between germline ends came to 13 bases. There are 14 residues in the CDR3. CDR1 MNHNS and CDR2 SASEGT come from the germline V gene. This clonotype was seen ten or more times. The target antigen is unknown. These data also featured in a second study, about T cells in Graves' hyperthyroidism and ophthalmopathy. From that report: Patients aged 18 to 65 had newly diagnosed hyperthyroidism lasting under 2 months. Within blood appeared most thyroid clonotypes that had expanded above 0.001.

This TCR was recovered from a woman between 18 and 29 years old with Graves disease. Source: peripheral blood mononuclear cells (PBMCs), taken at new diagnosis, from a patient treated with antithyroid drugs. J is TRBJ1-1 and V is TRBV6-1; D is uncertain. CDR3 loop: CASSPIKTDTEAFF. CDR3 nucleotide sequence: TGTGCCAGCAGTCCTATTAAAACGGACACTGAAGCTTTCTTT.